This T cell receptor (beta chain) stems from a study of shared clonotypes between healthy human individuals. The method was immunoSEQ multiplex PCR; TCRdb's version includes in-frame clones alone and lacks a portion of them. The table lists about 2.4 million clones, 93% of them singletons, with approximately 0.37% in the top ten. Trimming stripped 4 bases from V and 3 bases from J, with 13 bases between. Germline V gives CDR1 MNHNS, CDR2 SASEGT. This CDR3 spans 14 amino acids. The receptor was isolated from a man aged 18 to 29 in good health. Some clones in this sample may be carry-over from other donors' samples. The gene calls are TRBV6-1 and TRBJ2-7, with D perhaps TRBD1 or TRBD2 (5 bases each). The sample consisted of naive CD4+ T cells from PBMCs. Subset described: CD45RA+ positively selected. The CDR3 reads CASSARDGYYEQYF. In DNA form, the CDR3 reads TGTGCCAGCAGTGCACGGGACGGATACTACGAGCAGTACTTC.